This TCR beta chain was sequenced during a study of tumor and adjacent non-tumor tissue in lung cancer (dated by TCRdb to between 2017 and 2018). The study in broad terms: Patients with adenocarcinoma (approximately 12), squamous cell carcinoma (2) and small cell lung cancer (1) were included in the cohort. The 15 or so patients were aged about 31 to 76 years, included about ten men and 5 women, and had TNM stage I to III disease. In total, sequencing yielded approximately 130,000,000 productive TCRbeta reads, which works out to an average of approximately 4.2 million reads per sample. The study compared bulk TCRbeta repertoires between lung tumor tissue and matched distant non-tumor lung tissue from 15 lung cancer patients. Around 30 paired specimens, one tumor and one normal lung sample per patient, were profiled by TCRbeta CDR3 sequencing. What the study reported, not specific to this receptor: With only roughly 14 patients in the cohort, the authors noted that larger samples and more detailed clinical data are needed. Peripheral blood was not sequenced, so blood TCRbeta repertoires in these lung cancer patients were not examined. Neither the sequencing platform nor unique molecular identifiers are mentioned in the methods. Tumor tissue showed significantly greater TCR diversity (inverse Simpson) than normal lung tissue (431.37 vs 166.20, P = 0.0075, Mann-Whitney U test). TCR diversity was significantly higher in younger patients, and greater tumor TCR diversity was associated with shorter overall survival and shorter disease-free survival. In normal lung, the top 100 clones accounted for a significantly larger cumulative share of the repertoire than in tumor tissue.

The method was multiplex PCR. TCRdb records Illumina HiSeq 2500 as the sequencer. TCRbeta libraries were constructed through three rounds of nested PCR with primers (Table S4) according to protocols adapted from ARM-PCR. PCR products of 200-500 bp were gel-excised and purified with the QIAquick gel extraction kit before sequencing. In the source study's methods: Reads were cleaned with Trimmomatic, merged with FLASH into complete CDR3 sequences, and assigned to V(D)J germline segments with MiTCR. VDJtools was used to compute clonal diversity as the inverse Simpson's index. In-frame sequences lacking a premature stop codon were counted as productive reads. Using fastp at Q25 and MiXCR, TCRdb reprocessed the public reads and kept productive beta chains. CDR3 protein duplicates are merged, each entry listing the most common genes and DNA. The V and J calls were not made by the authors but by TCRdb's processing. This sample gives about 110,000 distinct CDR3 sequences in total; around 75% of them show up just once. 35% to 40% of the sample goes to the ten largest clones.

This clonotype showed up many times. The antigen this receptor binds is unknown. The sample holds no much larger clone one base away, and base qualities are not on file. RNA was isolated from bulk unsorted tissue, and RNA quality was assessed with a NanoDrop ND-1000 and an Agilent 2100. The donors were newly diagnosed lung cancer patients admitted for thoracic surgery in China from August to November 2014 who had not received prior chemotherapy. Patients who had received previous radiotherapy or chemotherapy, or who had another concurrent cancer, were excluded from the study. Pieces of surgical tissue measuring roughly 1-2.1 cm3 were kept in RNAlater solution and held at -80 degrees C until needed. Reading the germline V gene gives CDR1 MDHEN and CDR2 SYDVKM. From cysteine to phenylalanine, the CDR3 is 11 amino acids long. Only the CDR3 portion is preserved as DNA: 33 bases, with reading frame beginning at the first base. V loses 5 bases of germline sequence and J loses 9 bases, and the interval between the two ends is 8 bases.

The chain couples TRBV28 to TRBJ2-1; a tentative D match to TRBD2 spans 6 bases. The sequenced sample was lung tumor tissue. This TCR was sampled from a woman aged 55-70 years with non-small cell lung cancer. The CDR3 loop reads CASSIGGEQFF. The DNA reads TGTGCCAGCAGTATCGGGGGTGAGCAGTTCTTC.